Sequencing of this T cell receptor (beta chain) was carried out in a study of CXCR3-negative and CXCR3-positive naive CD8 T cells. On this clonotype: What it recognizes is unknown.

Points from the study as a whole: Diversity proved comparably high across both naive subsets and much lower in memory CD8+ cells.

The study made its TRB cDNA libraries by 5' RACE, adding UMI labels. For each CDR3 protein, TCRdb gives one entry from its re-call of the 5' RACE reads, without DNA. The table counts 75,000 to 100,000 distinct CDR3 sequences; 1.5% to 2% lies in the top ten. CDR1 is SQVTM, CDR2 ANQGSEA, per germline. This CDR3 is built from 12 residues. This chain connects TRBV29-1 to TRBJ1-1; the TCRdb call, TRBD1, lacks DNA for checking. The TCR sequence derives from a human donor in good health. Some clones in this sample may be carry-over from other donors' samples. Sequencing was carried out using naive CXCR3- CD8+ T cells from blood. The subset is: CD45RO-CCR7+CD27+CD95- naive CD8+ T cells lacking CXCR3 (TNR3-). The CDR3 here is CSVWGANTEAFF.